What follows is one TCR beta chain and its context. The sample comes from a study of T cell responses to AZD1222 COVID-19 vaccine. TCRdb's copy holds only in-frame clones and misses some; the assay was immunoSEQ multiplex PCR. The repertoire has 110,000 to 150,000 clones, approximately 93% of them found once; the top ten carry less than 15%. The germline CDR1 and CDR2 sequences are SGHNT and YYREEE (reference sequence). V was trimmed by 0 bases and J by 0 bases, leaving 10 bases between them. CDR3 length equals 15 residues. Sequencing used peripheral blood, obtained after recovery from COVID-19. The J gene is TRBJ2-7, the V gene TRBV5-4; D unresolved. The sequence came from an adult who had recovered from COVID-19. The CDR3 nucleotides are TGTGCCAGCAGCTTGGCCACATTTCCCTCCTACGAGCAGTACTTC. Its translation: CASSLATFPSYEQYF. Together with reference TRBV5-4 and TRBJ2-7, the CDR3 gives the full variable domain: ETGVTQSPTHLIKTRGQQVTLRCSSQSGHNTVSWYQQALGQGPQFIFQYYREEENGRGNFPPRFSGLQFPNYSSELNVNALELDDSALYLCASSLATFPSYEQYFGPGTRLTVT.